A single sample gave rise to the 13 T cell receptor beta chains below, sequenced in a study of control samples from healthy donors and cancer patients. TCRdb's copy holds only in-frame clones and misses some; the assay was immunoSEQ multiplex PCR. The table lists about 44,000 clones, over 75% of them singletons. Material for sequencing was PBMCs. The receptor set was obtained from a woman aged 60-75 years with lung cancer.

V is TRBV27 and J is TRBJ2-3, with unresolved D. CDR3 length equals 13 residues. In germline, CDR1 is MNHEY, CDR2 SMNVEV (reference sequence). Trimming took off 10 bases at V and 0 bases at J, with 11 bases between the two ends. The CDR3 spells CATTPSSTDTQYF. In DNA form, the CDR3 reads TGTGCCACCACTCCATCTAGCACAGATACGCAGTATTTT.

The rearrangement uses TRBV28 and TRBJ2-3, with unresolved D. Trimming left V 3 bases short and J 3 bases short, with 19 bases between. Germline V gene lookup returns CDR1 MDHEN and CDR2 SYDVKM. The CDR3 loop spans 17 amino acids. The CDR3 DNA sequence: TGTGCCAGCAGTTTGAGAAGTTGGAACCTAGGAACAGATACGCAGTATTTT. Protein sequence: CASSLRSWNLGTDTQYF.

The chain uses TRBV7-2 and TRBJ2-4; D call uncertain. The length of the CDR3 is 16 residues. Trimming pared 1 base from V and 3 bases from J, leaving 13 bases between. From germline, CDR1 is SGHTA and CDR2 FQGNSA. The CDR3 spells CASSLVRRTVKNIQYF. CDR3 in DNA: TGTGCCAGCAGCTTAGTTAGGCGGACGGTCAAAAACATTCAGTACTTC.

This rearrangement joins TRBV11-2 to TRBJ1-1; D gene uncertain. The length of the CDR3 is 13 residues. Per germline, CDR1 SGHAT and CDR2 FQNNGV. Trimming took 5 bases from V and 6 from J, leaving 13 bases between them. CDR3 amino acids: CASSGPITPEAFF. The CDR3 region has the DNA TGTGCCAGCAGCGGGCCAATCACTCCTGAAGCTTTCTTT.

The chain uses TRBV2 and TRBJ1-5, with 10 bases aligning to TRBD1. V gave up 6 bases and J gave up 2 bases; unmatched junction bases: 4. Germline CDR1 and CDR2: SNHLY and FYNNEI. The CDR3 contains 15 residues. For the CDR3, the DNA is TGTGCCAGCAGCACCGGGACAGGGGGCAATCAGCCCCAGCATTTT. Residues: CASSTGTGGNQPQHF.

The CDR3 loop reads CASSLMDKYQETQYF. CDR3 bases: TGTGCCAGCAGCTTGATGGACAAGTACCAAGAGACCCAGTACTTC. The chain uses TRBV5-6 and TRBJ2-5; tentatively, D is TRBD1 (5 bases). The CDR3 loop spans 15 amino acids. Looked up from germline, CDR1 is SGHDT and CDR2 is YYEEEE. V dropped 1 base and J dropped 0 bases, with 10 bases sitting between them.

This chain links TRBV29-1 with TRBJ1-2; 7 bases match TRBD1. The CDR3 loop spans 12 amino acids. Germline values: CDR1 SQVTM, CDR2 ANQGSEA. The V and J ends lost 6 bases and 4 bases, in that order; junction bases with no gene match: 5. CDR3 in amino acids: CSVRDSSYGYTF. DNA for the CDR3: TGCAGCGTCAGGGACAGTTCCTATGGCTACACCTTC.

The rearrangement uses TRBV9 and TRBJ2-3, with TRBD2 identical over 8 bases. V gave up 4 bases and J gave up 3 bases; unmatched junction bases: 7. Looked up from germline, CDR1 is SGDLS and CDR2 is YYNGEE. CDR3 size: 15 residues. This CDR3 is CASSFAGTSTDTQYF. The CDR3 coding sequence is TGTGCCAGCAGCTTCGCCGGGACTAGTACAGATACGCAGTATTTT.

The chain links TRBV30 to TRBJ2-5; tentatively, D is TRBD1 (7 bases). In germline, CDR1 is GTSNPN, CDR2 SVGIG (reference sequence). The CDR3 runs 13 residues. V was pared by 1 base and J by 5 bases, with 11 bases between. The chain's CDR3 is CAWSGRGRETQYF. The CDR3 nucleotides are TGTGCCTGGAGTGGCAGGGGGAGGGAGACCCAGTACTTC.

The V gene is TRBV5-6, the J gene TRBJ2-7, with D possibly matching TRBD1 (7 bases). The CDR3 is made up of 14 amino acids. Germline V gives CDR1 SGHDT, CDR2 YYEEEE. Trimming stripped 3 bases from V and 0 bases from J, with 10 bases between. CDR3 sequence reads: CASSWGDSSYEQYF. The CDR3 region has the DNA TGTGCCAGCAGCTGGGGGGACAGCTCCTACGAGCAGTACTTC.

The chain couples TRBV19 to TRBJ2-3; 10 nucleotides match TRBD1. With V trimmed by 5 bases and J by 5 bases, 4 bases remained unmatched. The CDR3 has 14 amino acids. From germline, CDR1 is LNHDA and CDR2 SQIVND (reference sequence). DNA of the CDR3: TGTGCCAGTAGTCTAGGACAGGGGGGAGATACGCAGTATTTT. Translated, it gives CASSLGQGGDTQYF.

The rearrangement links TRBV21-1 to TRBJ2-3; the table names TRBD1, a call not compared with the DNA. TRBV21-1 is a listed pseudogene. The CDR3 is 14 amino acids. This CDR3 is CASSKKDNTDTQYF. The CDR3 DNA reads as TGTGCCAGCAGCAAAAAGGACAACACAGATACGCAGTATTTT.

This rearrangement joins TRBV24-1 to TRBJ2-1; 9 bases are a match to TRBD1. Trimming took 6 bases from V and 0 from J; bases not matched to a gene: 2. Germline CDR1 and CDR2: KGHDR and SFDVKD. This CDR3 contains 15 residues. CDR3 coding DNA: TGTGCCACCAGTCGACAGGGGGGCTCCTACAATGAGCAGTTCTTC. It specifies CATSRQGGSYNEQFF.